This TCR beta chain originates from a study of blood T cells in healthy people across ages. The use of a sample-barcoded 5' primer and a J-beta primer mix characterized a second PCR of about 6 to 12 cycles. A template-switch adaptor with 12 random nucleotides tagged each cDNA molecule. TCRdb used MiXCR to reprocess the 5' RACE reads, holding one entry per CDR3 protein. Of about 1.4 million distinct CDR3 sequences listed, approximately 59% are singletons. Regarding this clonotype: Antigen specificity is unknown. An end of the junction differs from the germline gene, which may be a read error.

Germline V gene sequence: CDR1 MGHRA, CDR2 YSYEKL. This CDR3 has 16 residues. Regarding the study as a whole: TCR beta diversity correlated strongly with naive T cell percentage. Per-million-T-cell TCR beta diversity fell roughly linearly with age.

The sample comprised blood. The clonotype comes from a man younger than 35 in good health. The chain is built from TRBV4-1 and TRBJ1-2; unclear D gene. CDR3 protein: CASSQDPGLGTYGYTF. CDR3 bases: TGCGCCAGTAGCCAAGATCCCGGACTGGGAACCTATGGCTACACCTTC.